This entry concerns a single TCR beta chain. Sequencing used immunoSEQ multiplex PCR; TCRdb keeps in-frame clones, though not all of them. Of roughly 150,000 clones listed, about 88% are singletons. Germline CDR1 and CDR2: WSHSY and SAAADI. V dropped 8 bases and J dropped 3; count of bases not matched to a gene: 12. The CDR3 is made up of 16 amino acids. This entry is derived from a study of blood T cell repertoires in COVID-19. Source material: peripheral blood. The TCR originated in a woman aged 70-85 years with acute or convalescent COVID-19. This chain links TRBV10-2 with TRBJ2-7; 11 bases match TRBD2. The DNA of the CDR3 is TGCGCCAGCTGTCGCGCCGGGACTAGCGGAGTCTACGAGCAGTACTTC. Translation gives CASCRAGTSGVYEQYF.